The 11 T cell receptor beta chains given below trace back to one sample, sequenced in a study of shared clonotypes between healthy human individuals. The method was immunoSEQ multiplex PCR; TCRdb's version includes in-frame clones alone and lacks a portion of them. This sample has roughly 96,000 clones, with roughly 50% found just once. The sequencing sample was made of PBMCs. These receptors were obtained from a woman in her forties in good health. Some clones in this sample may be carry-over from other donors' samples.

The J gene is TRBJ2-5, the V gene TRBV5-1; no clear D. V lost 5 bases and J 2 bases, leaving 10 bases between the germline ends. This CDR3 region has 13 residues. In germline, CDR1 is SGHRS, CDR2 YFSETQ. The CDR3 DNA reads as TGCGCCAGCAGTACAGACTGGCAAGAGACCCAGTACTTC. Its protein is CASSTDWQETQYF.

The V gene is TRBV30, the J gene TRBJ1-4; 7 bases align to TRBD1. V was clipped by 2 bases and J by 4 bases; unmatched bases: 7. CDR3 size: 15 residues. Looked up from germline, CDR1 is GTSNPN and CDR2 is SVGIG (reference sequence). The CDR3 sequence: CAWSPLGQVNEKLFF. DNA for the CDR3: TGTGCCTGGAGTCCACTAGGACAGGTTAATGAAAAACTGTTTTTT.

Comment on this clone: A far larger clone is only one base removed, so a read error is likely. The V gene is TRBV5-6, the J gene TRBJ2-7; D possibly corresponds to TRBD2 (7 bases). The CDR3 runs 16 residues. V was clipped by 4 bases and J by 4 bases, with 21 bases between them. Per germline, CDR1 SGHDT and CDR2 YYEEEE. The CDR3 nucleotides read TGTGCCAGCAGCATCGGACGGGGGGCAAGTAGGTACGAGCAGTACTTC. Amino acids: CASSIGRGASRYEQYF.

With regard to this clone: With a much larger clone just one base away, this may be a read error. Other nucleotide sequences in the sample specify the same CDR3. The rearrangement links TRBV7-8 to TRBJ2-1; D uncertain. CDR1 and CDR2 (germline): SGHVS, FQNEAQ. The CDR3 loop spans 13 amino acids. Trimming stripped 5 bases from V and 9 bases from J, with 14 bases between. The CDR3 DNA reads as TGTGCCAGCAGCCTAAACGCATGGGTTGAGCAGTTCTTC. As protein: CASSLNAWVEQFF.

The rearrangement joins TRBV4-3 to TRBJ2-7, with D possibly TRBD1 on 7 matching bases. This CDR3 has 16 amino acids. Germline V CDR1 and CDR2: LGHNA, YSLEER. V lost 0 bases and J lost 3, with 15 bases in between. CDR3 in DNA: TGCGCCAGCAGCCAAGATTGGGGGGACAGAGACTACGAGCAGTACTTC. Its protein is CASSQDWGDRDYEQYF.

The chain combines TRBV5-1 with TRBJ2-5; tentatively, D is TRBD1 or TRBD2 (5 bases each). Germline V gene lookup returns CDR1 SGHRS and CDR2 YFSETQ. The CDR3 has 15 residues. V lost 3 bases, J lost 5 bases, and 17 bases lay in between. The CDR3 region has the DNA TGCGCCAGCAGCTGGGGGACCGCTTCTGGGGAGACCCAGTACTTC. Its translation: CASSWGTASGETQYF.

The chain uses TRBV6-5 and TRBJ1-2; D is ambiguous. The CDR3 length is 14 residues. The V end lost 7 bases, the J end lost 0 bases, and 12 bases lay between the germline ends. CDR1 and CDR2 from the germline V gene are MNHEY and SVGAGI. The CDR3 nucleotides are TGTGCCAGCACCACAGTCAATTCTAACTATGGCTACACCTTC. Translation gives CASTTVNSNYGYTF.

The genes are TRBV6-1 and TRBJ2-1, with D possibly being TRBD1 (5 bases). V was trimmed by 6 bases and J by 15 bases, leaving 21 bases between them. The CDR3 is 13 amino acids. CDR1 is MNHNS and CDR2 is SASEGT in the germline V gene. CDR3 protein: CASSATGPQPAFF. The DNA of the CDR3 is TGTGCCAGCAGCGCAACAGGTCCTCAACCCGCGTTCTTC.

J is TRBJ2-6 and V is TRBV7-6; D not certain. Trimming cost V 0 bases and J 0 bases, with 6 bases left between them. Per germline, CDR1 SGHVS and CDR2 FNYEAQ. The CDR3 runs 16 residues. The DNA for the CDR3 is TGTGCCAGCAGCTTAGCGAGGAGCTCTGGGGCCAACGTCCTGACTTTC. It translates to CASSLARSSGANVLTF.

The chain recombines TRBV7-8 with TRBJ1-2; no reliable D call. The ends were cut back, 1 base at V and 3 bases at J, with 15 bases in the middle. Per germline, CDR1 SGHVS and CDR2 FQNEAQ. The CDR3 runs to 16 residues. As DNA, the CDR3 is TGTGCCAGCAGCTTAGAGGCGGCCGTCTCTTACTATGGCTACACCTTC. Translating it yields CASSLEAAVSYYGYTF.

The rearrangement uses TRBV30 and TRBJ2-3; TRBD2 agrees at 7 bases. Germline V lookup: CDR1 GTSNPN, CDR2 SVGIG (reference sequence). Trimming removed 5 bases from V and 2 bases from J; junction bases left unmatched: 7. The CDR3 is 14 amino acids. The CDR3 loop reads CAWVGGGFTDTQYF. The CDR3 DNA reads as TGTGCCTGGGTTGGGGGGGGATTCACAGATACGCAGTATTTT.